By sample share, the clone carrying this T cell receptor beta chain is medium-sized. No antigen is known for it. Only in-frame clones appear in the TCRdb table, and some are missing; sequencing was by immunoSEQ multiplex PCR. The table shows about 10,000 clones, with just over 70% occurring only once. This record comes from a study of regulatory dendritic cells for organ transplantation. Whole-study results and caveats: Mature dendritic cells appeared to drive more memory CD8+ clonal expansion than regulatory ones.

Memory T cells were CD45RO+, naive were CD45RA+, sorted by FACS. The material sequenced was memory CD8+ T cells from blood. The sample's subset: CD45RO+ memory T cells. The receptor was isolated from a human donor in good health.

The CDR3 region is CASSQETSGGELFF. The CDR3 bases are TGCGCCAGCAGCCAAGAAACTAGCGGGGGGGAGCTGTTTTTT. The chain uses TRBV4-3 and TRBJ2-2; 9 nucleotides match TRBD2. This CDR3 has 14 residues. Germline V gives CDR1 LGHNA, CDR2 YSLEER. After removal of 0 bases from V and 8 bases from J, the junction contained 1 base not matched to a gene.